Following are 10 T cell receptor beta chains from one sample sequenced in a study of T cell responses to AZD1222 COVID-19 vaccine. TCRdb keeps only in-frame clones here, not all; method: immunoSEQ multiplex PCR. This sample has over 100,000 clones, with around 87% found just once. The sequencing here drew on peripheral blood, taken on day 0 of AZD1222 vaccination. The receptors derive from an adult in good health.

The chain links TRBV6-4 to TRBJ2-7; no clear D gene. The CDR3 totals 14 residues. Germline CDR1 MRHNA, CDR2 SNTAGT. Trimming removed 6 bases at V and 2 bases at J, with 14 bases between. CDR3 residues: CASRSFHLTYEQYF. In nucleotides, the CDR3 is TGTGCCAGCAGGTCTTTCCACTTAACCTACGAGCAGTACTTC.

This CDR3 is CASSFQVHPSHSPLHF. The CDR3 region has the DNA TGTGCCAGCAGTTTCCAGGTTCACCCTTCCCATTCACCCCTCCACTTT. The gene calls are TRBV6-5 and TRBJ1-6; D call uncertain. The CDR3 consists of 16 residues. CDR1 and CDR2 (germline): MNHEY, SVGAGI. Trimming removed 4 bases at V and 8 bases at J, with 18 bases between.

The V call is TRBV28, the J call TRBJ1-5; 9 nucleotides match TRBD1. Germline V lookup: CDR1 MDHEN, CDR2 SYDVKM. With 1 base clipped from V and 0 bases from J, the junction kept 13 bases outside the gene matches. The CDR3 spans 20 residues. CDR3 in DNA: TGTGCCAGCAGTTTATCGTCCACGGGACAGGGTTCTATTAGCAATCAGCCCCAGCATTTT. Translation gives CASSLSSTGQGSISNQPQHF.

V is TRBV10-3 and J is TRBJ2-7; 7 positions agree with TRBD1. CDR1 is ENHRY, CDR2 SYGVKD, per germline. V gave up 7 bases and J gave up 1 base; unmatched junction bases: 4. This CDR3 is built from 13 residues. CDR3 sequence: CAIMDRSSYEQYF. The CDR3 DNA sequence: TGTGCCATCATGGACAGGTCTTCCTACGAGCAGTACTTC.

The chain carries TRBV6-2 or TRBV6-3 and TRBJ1-6; D gene ambiguous. Per the germline V gene, CDR1 is MNHEY and CDR2 is SVGEGT. Trimming cost V 3 bases and J 7 bases, with 16 bases left between them. The CDR3 is 16 residues long. The CDR3 region is CASSYAPPGLNSPLHF. The CDR3 DNA follows: TGTGCCAGCAGTTATGCGCCCCCAGGCCTCAATTCACCCCTCCACTTT.

This clone was detected once. The chain's CDR3 is CASSVGGKTEAFF. The CDR3, as DNA: TGTGCCAGCAGCGTAGGGGGGAAAACTGAAGCTTTCTTT. V usage is TRBV9 and J usage is TRBJ1-1; perhaps TRBD1 as D (5 bases). With 0 bases removed from V and 5 bases from J, the gap between germline ends came to 8 bases. This CDR3 has 13 residues. Germline loops: CDR1 SGDLS, CDR2 YYNGEE.

J is TRBJ2-3 and V is TRBV4-2; TRBD2 matches 11 bases. Germline CDR1 reads LGHNA; CDR2 reads YNFKEQ. The CDR3 runs to 17 residues. V shed 1 base, J shed 7 bases, and the junction held 10 bases outside the gene matches. The CDR3 sequence: CASSQVGTSGWGNTQYF. The CDR3 coding sequence is TGTGCCAGCAGCCAAGTAGGGACTAGCGGTTGGGGAAATACGCAGTATTTT.

The V call is TRBV9, the J call TRBJ1-3, with D unclear. The germline CDR1 and CDR2 sequences are SGDLS and YYNGEE. This CDR3 spans 11 amino acids. Trimming removed 5 bases at V and 3 bases at J, with 3 bases between. The CDR3, as DNA: TGTGCCAGCAGGAGTGGAAACACCATATATTTT. Encoded protein: CASRSGNTIYF.

About this clone: The junction and the germline gene differ at one end; a read error may be behind it. The chain joins TRBV11-2 to TRBJ2-3; 13 nucleotides line up with TRBD2. CDR3 length: 13 residues. Germline CDR1 and CDR2: SGHAT and FQNNGV. Here the CDR3 DNA reads TGTGCCAGCAGCCCTTCTACCGGGACTAGCGGGGTTTTT. Encoded protein: CASSPSTGTSGVF.

This clone showed up just once. This chain joins TRBV4-1 and TRBJ1-1; 10 nucleotides align to TRBD1. V lost 6 bases to trimming and J lost 1 base; unmatched junction nucleotides: 8. The CDR3 is 16 amino acids. CDR1 MGHRA and CDR2 YSYEKL come from the germline V gene. CDR3 protein: CASSPGQGFANTEAFF. CDR3 bases: TGCGCCAGCAGTCCGGGACAGGGGTTCGCGAACACTGAAGCTTTCTTT.